The present entry profiles one T cell receptor (beta chain) with its context. Germline V gene data show CDR1 as DFQATT and CDR2 as SNEGSKA (reference sequence). This CDR3 has 15 residues. Trimming at V came to 5 bases and at J to 3 bases, leaving 11 bases not matched to a gene. Moderate-to-severe activity, with CAS ≥3, NOSPECS ≥4 and duration under 3 months, characterized the donors with ophthalmopathy. Patients were left out if they had other autoimmune diseases, uncontrolled infections, pregnancy or lactation. Clinicians made diagnoses from clinical symptoms, serum thyroxine, TRAb, thyroid ultrasound and orbital computed tomography. Sampling over 7.5 ml of fresh peripheral blood provided the PBMCs. The sequenced template was RNA, covering the TCR beta CDR3 region. First-round RT-PCR used HTBI primers; second-round multiplex PCR followed. TCRdb independently ran MiXCR on the multiplex PCR reads; one entry per CDR3 protein. The table lists hundreds of thousands of distinct CDR3 sequences, roughly 50% of them singletons, with around 47% in the top ten.

This sample is drawn from a study of Graves' ophthalmopathy and Graves' hyperthyroidism. Sequenced: peripheral blood. The rearrangement uses TRBV20-1 and TRBJ2-7; 9 bases match TRBD1. The TCR sequence derives from an adult man with Graves' ophthalmopathy. The CDR3, as DNA: TGCAGTGCTTCTGAGGGGACAGGGATCGGCTACGAGCAGTACTTC. Protein product: CSASEGTGIGYEQYF.